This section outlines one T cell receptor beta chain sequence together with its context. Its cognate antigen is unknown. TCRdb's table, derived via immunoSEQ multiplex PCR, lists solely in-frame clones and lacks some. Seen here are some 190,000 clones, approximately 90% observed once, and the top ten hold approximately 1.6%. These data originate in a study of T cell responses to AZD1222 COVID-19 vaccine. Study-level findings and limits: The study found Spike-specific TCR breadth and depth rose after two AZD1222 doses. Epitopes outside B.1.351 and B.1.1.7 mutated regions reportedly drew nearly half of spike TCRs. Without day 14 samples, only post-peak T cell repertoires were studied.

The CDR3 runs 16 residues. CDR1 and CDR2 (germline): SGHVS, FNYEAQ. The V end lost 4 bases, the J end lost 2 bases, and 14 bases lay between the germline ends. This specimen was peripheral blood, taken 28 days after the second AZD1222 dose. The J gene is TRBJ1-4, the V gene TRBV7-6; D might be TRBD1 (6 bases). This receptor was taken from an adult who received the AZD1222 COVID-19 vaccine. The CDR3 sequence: CASSWGPGGTNEKLFF. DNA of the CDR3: TGTGCCAGCAGCTGGGGACCGGGGGGCACTAATGAAAAACTGTTTTTT.